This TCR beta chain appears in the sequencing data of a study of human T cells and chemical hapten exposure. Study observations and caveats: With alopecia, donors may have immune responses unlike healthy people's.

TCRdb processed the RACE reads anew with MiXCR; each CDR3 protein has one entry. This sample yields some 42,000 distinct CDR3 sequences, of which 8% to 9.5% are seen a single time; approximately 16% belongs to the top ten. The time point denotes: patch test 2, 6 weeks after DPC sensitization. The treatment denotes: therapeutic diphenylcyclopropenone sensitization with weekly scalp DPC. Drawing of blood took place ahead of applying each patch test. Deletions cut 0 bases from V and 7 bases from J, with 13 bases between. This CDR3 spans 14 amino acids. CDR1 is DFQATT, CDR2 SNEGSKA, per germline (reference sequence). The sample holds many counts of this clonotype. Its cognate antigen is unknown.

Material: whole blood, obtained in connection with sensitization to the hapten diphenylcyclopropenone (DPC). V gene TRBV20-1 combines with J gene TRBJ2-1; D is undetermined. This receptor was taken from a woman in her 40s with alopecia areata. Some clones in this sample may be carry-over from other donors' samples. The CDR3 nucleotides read TGCAGTGCTAGAGATCTGGGCCGAATAAATGAGCAGTTCTTC. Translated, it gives CSARDLGRINEQFF.